The rows below give T cell receptor beta chains drawn from one sample of a study of blood T cell repertoires in COVID-19. Sequenced by immunoSEQ multiplex PCR; TCRdb stores in-frame clones only, minus some. Of about 400,000 clones in the sample, approximately 86% were seen once. The sample consisted of PBMCs or T cells enriched from blood (not recorded which). The origin of the receptors is a woman between 35 and 50 years old with acute COVID-19. The CDR3 runs from the conserved cysteine through the conserved F or W. A D gene is named only where the DNA matches it firmly. Clone sizes are given selectively: once, few, many, or a class where the clone is expanded.

cdr3_nt	cdr3_aa	v_call	clone_size	d_call	j_call
TGTGCCTGGAGTGAGAGTTCTGGACAGGGGCCCTTTTTC	CAWSESSGQGPFF	TRBV30	NA	TRBD1	TRBJ2-4
TGCAGTGCTAGTCTAGGGGGCGTAGGTGAAAAACTGTTTTTT	CSASLGGVGEKLFF	TRBV20-1	NA	TRBD1	TRBJ1-4
TGTGCCAGCAGTTTACGTTACGAGCAGTACTTC	CASSLRYEQYF	TRBV28	NA	NA	TRBJ2-7
TGTGCCTCAGGGGCAACTTATGGCTACACCTTC	CASGATYGYTF	TRBV5-4	NA	NA	TRBJ1-2
TGTGCCAGCAGCTTAGTAGGGCTCTCGGGGTCTGGAAACACCATATATTTT	CASSLVGLSGSGNTIYF	TRBV7-9	few	NA	TRBJ1-3
TGTGCCAGTTCCCTGGAGCCAGGAAACACCATATATTTT	CASSLEPGNTIYF	TRBV7-2	NA	NA	TRBJ1-3
TGCGCCAGCAGCCAAGCCGGACAGGATCATTATGGCTACACCTTC	CASSQAGQDHYGYTF	TRBV4-1	NA	TRBD1	TRBJ1-2
TGTGCCAGCAGTGGGTCTAGCGGGGGGGCGTACAATGAGCAGTTCTTC	CASSGSSGGAYNEQFF	TRBV6-4	NA	TRBD2	TRBJ2-1
TGTGCCAGCAGCCAATCTGCTACCACTGAAGCTTTCTTT	CASSQSATTEAFF	TRBV16	NA	NA	TRBJ1-1
TGTGCCAGTAGTACCAGACAGTCCTACGAGCAGTACTTC	CASSTRQSYEQYF	TRBV19	NA	NA	TRBJ2-7
TGTGCCAGCAGCTTACAATTCGGCCTAGCGTCCCACGAGCAGTACTTC	CASSLQFGLASHEQYF	TRBV7-2	NA	NA	TRBJ2-7
TGTGCCAGCAGCTCCGGGACAGACAATGAGCAGTTCTTC	CASSSGTDNEQFF	TRBV27	once	TRBD1	TRBJ2-1
TGTGCCAGCCGATCGCAAGAGGGTCCCCCTTTCAAAGATTTTCTTCTTAGCAATCAGCCCCAGCATTTT	CASRSQEGPPFKDFLLSNQPQHF	TRBV21-1	once	NA	TRBJ1-5
TGTGCCAGCACCCCCGCGGGGACAGCCATCTATGGCTACACCTTC	CASTPAGTAIYGYTF	TRBV6-5	NA	TRBD1	TRBJ1-2
TGCGCCAGCACCCCGGACAGGGTGGACACCGGGGAGCTGTTTTTT	CASTPDRVDTGELFF	TRBV4-1	NA	TRBD1	TRBJ2-2
TGTGCCAGCAGCCCGAGCCCGGGTTCCGGGGAGCTGTTTTTT	CASSPSPGSGELFF	TRBV11-2	few	NA	TRBJ2-2
TGTGCCTGGAGCGTAGAGGGGGCTAAAGTCAGTGGCTACACCTTC	CAWSVEGAKVSGYTF	TRBV30	few	TRBD1	TRBJ1-2
TGCGCCAGCAGCTGGGGACAGAGCTATGGCTACACCTTC	CASSWGQSYGYTF	TRBV5-1	NA	TRBD1	TRBJ1-2
TGTGCCAGCAGCCCCAGGACAGGGGGCTTCCAAGAGACCCAGTACTTC	CASSPRTGGFQETQYF	TRBV5-6	NA	TRBD1	TRBJ2-5